The text below deals with one T cell receptor beta chain. Antigen unknown. CDR3 length equals 14 residues. The V end lost 1 base, the J end lost 9 bases, and 16 bases lay between the germline ends. The V gene's germline CDR1 is SQVTM and CDR2 ANQGSEA. TCRdb re-called the RT-PCR reads with MiXCR, one entry per CDR3 protein. This table has roughly 1,600 distinct CDR3 sequences, about 85% appearing once. The data were taken from a study of yellow fever vaccine responses in identical twins. Whole-study findings and limits: As reported, the vaccine T cell response of twins seemed partly convergent and partly personalized.

This TCR came from a woman between 18 and 30 years old who received the yellow fever vaccine. The chain links TRBV29-1 to TRBJ2-1; D remains ambiguous. The specimen comprised T cells from blood (PBMCs), unsorted or a sorted subset (not recorded which), sampled before or after yellow fever vaccination (not recorded which). Here the CDR3 reads CSVEVASVRAEQFF. In DNA form, the CDR3 reads TGCAGCGTTGAAGTGGCCTCAGTCCGGGCTGAGCAGTTCTTC.